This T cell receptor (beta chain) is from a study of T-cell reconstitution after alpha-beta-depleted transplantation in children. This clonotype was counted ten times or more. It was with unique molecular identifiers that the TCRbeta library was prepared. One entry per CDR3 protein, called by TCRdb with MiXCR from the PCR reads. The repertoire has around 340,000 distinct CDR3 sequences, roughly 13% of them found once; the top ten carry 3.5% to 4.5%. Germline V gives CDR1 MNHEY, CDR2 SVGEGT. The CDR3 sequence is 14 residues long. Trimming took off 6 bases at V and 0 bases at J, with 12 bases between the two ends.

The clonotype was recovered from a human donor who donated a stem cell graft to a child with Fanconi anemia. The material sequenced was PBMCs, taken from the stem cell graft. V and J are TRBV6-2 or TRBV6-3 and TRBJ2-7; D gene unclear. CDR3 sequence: CASSSNINSYEQYF. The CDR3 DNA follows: TGTGCCAGCAGCTCGAACATCAACTCCTACGAGCAGTACTTC.